The 3 T cell receptor beta chains presented below share a single source sample, sequenced in a study of T cell changes during pregnancy in multiple sclerosis. The method was immunoSEQ multiplex PCR; TCRdb's version includes in-frame clones alone and lacks a portion of them. The repertoire holds about 39,000 clones, almost 95% seen once, with more than 0.35% in the top ten. This specimen was CD4+ T cells from peripheral blood mononuclear cells, taken after pregnancy. The receptors shown here come from a female donor with multiple sclerosis, enrolled in a pregnancy study.

The chain employs TRBV29-1 and TRBJ1-2; D uncertain. Germline CDR1 SQVTM, CDR2 ANQGSEA. V was trimmed by 5 bases and J by 4 bases, leaving 14 bases between them. The CDR3 has 13 amino acids. The CDR3 sequence: CSVRGREGYGYTF. The CDR3 nucleotides are TGCAGCGTTAGAGGACGGGAGGGCTATGGCTACACCTTC.

This chain connects TRBV2 to TRBJ1-5, with 7 bases fitting TRBD1. This CDR3 is built from 14 residues. The V segment lost 6 bases and the J segment 4 bases; nucleotides outside the gene matches: 6. In germline, CDR1 is SNHLY, CDR2 FYNNEI. The CDR3 DNA reads TGTGCCAGCAGAGGGGGGACAGATAATCAGCCCCAGCATTTT. Translated: CASRGGTDNQPQHF.

V gene TRBV6-1 combines with J gene TRBJ2-2; 8 positions agree with TRBD2. V was clipped by 2 bases and J by 6 bases; unmatched bases: 5. The CDR3 consists of 15 residues. CDR1 and CDR2 (germline): MNHNS, SASEGT. The CDR3 loop is CASSEPGRGSGELFF. The CDR3 DNA sequence: TGTGCCAGCAGTGAACCCGGGAGGGGGTCCGGGGAGCTGTTTTTT.